This is a list of T cell receptor beta chains from one sample in a study of cytomegalovirus exposure and HLA in healthy donors. The data were produced by immunoSEQ multiplex PCR, yet TCRdb's version contains in-frame clones alone and is incomplete. The sample lists 60,000 or so clones, roughly 70% occurring once. Sequencing was carried out using PBMCs. Every receptor here comes from a man aged 50-59 years in good health and CMV-seropositive. The CDR3 runs from the conserved cysteine through the conserved F or W. A D gene is named only where the DNA matches it firmly. Rows may omit the clone size; those that give it use once, few, many or a size class.

j_gene,v_gene,abundance,d_gene,CDR3aa,CDR3nt
TRBJ2-3,TRBV4-3,NA,TRBD2,CASTQTSGGADDTQYF,TGCGCCAGCACCCAGACTAGCGGGGGGGCTGATGATACGCAGTATTTT
TRBJ2-1,TRBV15,NA,TRBD2,CATSRDRAGTSGFF,TGTGCCACCAGCAGAGATCGGGCCGGGACTAGCGGCTTCTTC
TRBJ2-7,TRBV6-1,NA,NA,CASSPDGLRGEQYF,TGTGCCAGCAGTCCCGATGGTCTGCGTGGCGAGCAGTACTTC
TRBJ2-1,TRBV5-1,NA,TRBD2,CASSKVAGVYNEQFF,TGCGCCAGCAGCAAGGTAGCGGGAGTATACAATGAGCAGTTCTTC
TRBJ2-7,TRBV7-9,NA,TRBD2,CSSSLGLAGGPGYEQYF,TGTTCCAGCAGCTTAGGGCTAGCGGGAGGGCCTGGCTACGAGCAGTACTTC
TRBJ2-1,TRBV5-1,NA,TRBD2,CASSRTSGSDEQFF,TGCGCCAGCAGCCGGACTAGCGGGAGCGATGAGCAGTTCTTC
TRBJ2-1,TRBV4-1,once,NA,CASSQLIFHEQFF,TGCGCCAGCAGCCAATTAATTTTCCATGAGCAGTTCTTC
TRBJ1-5,TRBV6-5,NA,NA,CASSPGRVGNQPQHF,TGTGCCAGCAGTCCGGGGAGGGTTGGCAATCAGCCCCAGCATTTT
TRBJ2-3,TRBV5-1,NA,TRBD1,CASSYPAIQGVHTLDTQYF,TGCGCCAGCAGCTACCCCGCCATACAGGGGGTCCACACACTGGATACGCAGTATTTT
TRBJ2-7,TRBV7-6,NA,TRBD1,CASSSRGMEQYF,TGTGCCAGCAGCTCCAGGGGGATGGAGCAGTACTTC
TRBJ2-1,TRBV7-2,NA,NA,CASSQARGSYNEQFF,TGTGCCAGCAGCCAAGCCCGGGGCTCCTACAATGAGCAGTTCTTC
TRBJ1-2,TRBV6-6,once,NA,CASQLSRDYGYTF,TGTGCCAGCCAGCTCAGCCGGGACTATGGCTACACCTTC
TRBJ2-7,TRBV27,NA,NA,CASSLPGNYEQYF,TGTGCCAGCAGTTTACCAGGGAACTACGAGCAGTACTTC
TRBJ2-2,TRBV10-1,NA,TRBD2,CASSESYPPSGANTGELFF,TGCGCCAGCAGTGAGTCCTATCCTCCTAGCGGGGCGAACACCGGGGAGCTGTTTTTT
TRBJ1-1,TRBV7-9,once,NA,CASSLVQGRAFF,TGTGCCAGCAGCTTAGTGCAGGGGCGAGCTTTCTTT
TRBJ2-3,TRBV11-2,NA,NA,CASSLLVLRTQYF,TGTGCCAGCAGCTTACTAGTTCTTCGTACGCAGTATTTT
TRBJ2-7,TRBV29-1,few,TRBD1,CSVETDRGRSGGSYEQYF,TGCAGCGTTGAAACTGACAGGGGGCGAAGCGGCGGCTCCTACGAGCAGTACTTC
TRBJ2-7,TRBV29-1,NA,NA,CSVLPRGTEQYF,TGCAGCGTTCTACCGAGGGGGACCGAGCAGTACTTC
TRBJ1-5,TRBV5-1,NA,TRBD1,CASSLDGQGNQPQHF,TGCGCCAGCAGTCTTGATGGACAGGGCAATCAGCCCCAGCATTTT
TRBJ1-4,TRBV4-3,NA,NA,CASSQAPGANEKLFF,TGCGCCAGCAGCCAAGCCCCGGGGGCTAATGAAAAACTGTTTTTT
TRBJ1-4,TRBV5-1,NA,TRBD1,CASSPRQGANEKLFF,TGCGCCAGCAGCCCACGACAGGGGGCTAATGAAAAACTGTTTTTT
TRBJ1-2,TRBV5-1,NA,TRBD1,CASSTVQGAMEGYTF,TGCGCCAGCAGCACCGTACAGGGGGCGATGGAGGGCTACACCTTC
TRBJ2-7,TRBV30,NA,TRBD1,CAWSVEGQGALYEQYF,TGTGCCTGGAGTGTAGAAGGACAGGGGGCGTTGTACGAGCAGTACTTC
TRBJ2-7,TRBV27,NA,TRBD1,CASSPRTGGDEQYF,TGTGCCAGCAGTCCGCGGACAGGCGGCGACGAGCAGTACTTC
TRBJ2-7,TRBV19,NA,NA,CASGTHSYEQYF,TGTGCCAGCGGGACACATTCCTACGAGCAGTACTTC
TRBJ1-1,TRBV5-1,NA,TRBD1,CASSLGGRAGGVWTEAFF,TGCGCCAGCAGCTTGGGGGGGAGGGCAGGGGGCGTCTGGACTGAAGCTTTCTTT
TRBJ2-2,TRBV30,once,NA,CAGRWYSGTGELFF,TGTGCGGGGCGCTGGTATTCGGGCACCGGGGAGCTGTTTTTT
TRBJ2-7,TRBV5-5,NA,NA,CASSLPNLDSLSSYEQYF,TGTGCCAGCAGCTTGCCCAACCTGGACAGTCTCTCCTCCTACGAGCAGTACTTC
TRBJ2-7,TRBV7-8,NA,TRBD1,CASSRQGYEQYF,TGTGCCAGCAGCCGACAGGGCTACGAGCAGTACTTC
TRBJ1-1,TRBV18,NA,NA,CASTDSLNTEAFF,TGTGCCAGCACCGACAGTCTGAACACTGAAGCTTTCTTT
TRBJ2-7,TRBV25-1,NA,NA,CASSEFGDNYEQYF,TGTGCCAGCAGTGAATTCGGGGATAACTACGAGCAGTACTTC
TRBJ1-2,TRBV28,NA,NA,CASSLGGGHYGYTF,TGTGCCAGCAGTTTAGGGGGCGGACACTATGGCTACACCTTC
TRBJ1-1,TRBV29-1,few,NA,CSVEGQVRYEAFF,TGCAGCGTTGAAGGGCAGGTGCGATATGAAGCTTTCTTT
TRBJ1-1,TRBV5-5,NA,TRBD1,CASSTPGQGNTEAFF,TGTGCCAGCAGCACCCCGGGACAGGGGAACACTGAAGCTTTCTTT
TRBJ2-7,TRBV7-6,few,NA,CASSLGPVGQVVVGYEQYF,TGTGCCAGCAGCTTAGGCCCGGTGGGACAAGTCGTGGTGGGGTACGAGCAGTACTTC
TRBJ1-4,TRBV11-2,NA,NA,CASSLDRGTNEKLFF,TGTGCCAGCAGCTTAGACAGGGGAACTAATGAAAAACTGTTTTTT
TRBJ2-5,TRBV5-1,NA,TRBD2,CASSLTAGQETQYF,TGCGCCAGCAGCTTGACAGCGGGGCAAGAGACCCAGTACTTC
TRBJ1-2,TRBV7-9,NA,TRBD1,CASSLAGTGRGYTF,TGTGCCAGCAGCTTAGCTGGGACAGGGCGGGGCTACACCTTC
TRBJ2-7,TRBV5-1,few,TRBD1,CASSVLPNSGTGSYEQYF,TGCGCCAGCAGCGTACTACCAAATTCCGGGACAGGGAGCTACGAGCAGTACTTC
TRBJ2-7,TRBV5-4,NA,TRBD2,CASSFGLAREEQYF,TGTGCCAGCAGCTTCGGACTAGCGCGGGAGGAGCAGTACTTC
TRBJ1-5,TRBV7-2,NA,TRBD1,CASSLGQGRGQPQHF,TGTGCCAGCAGCCTAGGACAGGGACGGGGGCAGCCCCAGCATTTT
TRBJ2-7,TRBV13,medium-sized,NA,CASSRSRDNYEQYF,TGTGCCAGCAGCCGAAGCCGGGACAACTACGAGCAGTACTTC
TRBJ2-1,TRBV2,NA,NA,CASSEEGRQRWEQFF,TGTGCCAGCAGTGAGGAGGGGCGGCAAAGGTGGGAGCAGTTCTTC
TRBJ1-1,TRBV11-2,few,NA,CASSLRGGITEAFF,TGTGCCAGCAGCTTAAGGGGTGGGATCACTGAAGCTTTCTTT
TRBJ2-7,TRBV6-6,once,TRBD1,CASSYSNRGFEYF,TGTGCCAGCAGTTACTCGAACAGGGGGTTCGAGTACTTC
TRBJ1-2,TRBV18,NA,NA,CASSPVGPHHGNYGYTF,TGTGCCAGCTCACCGGTGGGCCCCCACCACGGTAACTATGGCTACACCTTC
TRBJ1-1,TRBV15,NA,TRBD1,CATSRTGTGVTEAFF,TGTGCCACCAGCAGAACCGGGACAGGAGTGACTGAAGCTTTCTTT
TRBJ1-4,TRBV5-6,NA,TRBD1,CASSRGQTNEKLFF,TGTGCCAGCAGCCGGGGACAGACAAATGAAAAACTGTTTTTT
TRBJ1-2,TRBV27,NA,NA,CASSLGPPGGSYGYTF,TGTGCCAGCAGTTTGGGGCCTCCGGGAGGATCGTATGGCTACACCTTC
TRBJ2-3,TRBV7-6,NA,TRBD2,CASSLDPGLAGVGGTDTQYF,TGTGCCAGCAGCTTAGACCCCGGACTAGCGGGAGTAGGGGGCACAGATACGCAGTATTTT
TRBJ1-5,TRBV6-6,NA,NA,CASSSGQLNQPQHF,TGTGCCAGCAGTTCCGGACAGTTAAATCAGCCCCAGCATTTT